The clone carrying this TCR beta chain showed up just a few times. This sample is part of a study of identical twins. Via MiXCR, TCRdb re-called the 5' RACE reads, giving one row per CDR3 protein. This sample has 500,000 to 700,000 distinct CDR3 sequences, with about 7.6% found just once. The junction had 11 bases not matched to a gene; V was cut back by 5 bases and J by 9 bases. The germline gives CDR1 MGHDK, CDR2 SYGVNS. CDR3 length: 15 residues. The sample was also linked to a second study, of yellow fever vaccine responses in identical twins.

The receptor's source is a woman under 30 in good health. The rearrangement joins TRBV25-1 to TRBJ2-4, with 9 bases lining up with TRBD1. The specimen sequenced was PBMCs. CDR3 in amino acids: CASSSGQGRGGIQYF. Written as DNA, the CDR3 is TGTGCCAGCAGTTCGGGACAGGGCCGCGGAGGCATTCAGTACTTC.